This T cell receptor beta chain was observed in a study of T-cell reconstitution after alpha-beta-depleted transplantation in children. Findings and limits, study-wide: Diversity and T-cell counts at one year after transplant derived mostly from new T cells. Some patients showed high day-60 TCRbeta diversity, which derived from surviving recipient T cells and thymic progenitors.

CDR3 length: 16 amino acids. Germline V lookup: CDR1 MNHNS, CDR2 SASEGT. The V gene end was trimmed by 5 bases and the J gene end by 0 bases; junction bases not matched to a gene: 9. The TCRbeta library was prepared with unique molecular identifiers. TCRdb called the PCR reads again in MiXCR, with one record for every CDR3 protein. The table has about 600,000 distinct CDR3 sequences, roughly 13% seen once; the top ten hold about 2.2%. This clonotype has only a few counts. Its specificity is unknown. The clonotype was recovered from a male patient younger than 18 who had a stem cell transplant for acute myeloid leukemia, so the T cells may come from the graft donor. Sequencing used PBMCs, mostly from graft donor cells, obtained 360 days after TCRalphabeta/CD19-depleted stem cell transplant. V is TRBV6-1 and J is TRBJ1-1; 7 positions agree with TRBD1. CDR3 sequence reads: CASSRRQGTMNTEAFF. The CDR3, as DNA: TGTGCCAGCAGTCGCCGACAGGGAACCATGAACACTGAAGCTTTCTTT.